This entry features one T cell receptor (beta chain) sequence. As yet, its antigen is unknown. Researchers ran the PCR with 60 Vbeta and 13 Jbeta primers. The repertoire was sequenced with immunoSEQ multiplex PCR; TCRdb's copy has only in-frame clones and lacks some. The sample consists of about 56,000 clones, about 79% of them appearing once. These data belong to a study of cytomegalovirus exposure and HLA in healthy donors. Whole-study findings and limits: Per a prior analysis, the majority of TCR beta V segments were productive roughly 90% or roughly 30% of the time. Based on reports, TCR beta sequences accurately predicted HLA-A and HLA-B alleles for most subjects.

With V trimmed by 7 bases and J by 2 bases, 7 bases remained unmatched. The germline gives CDR1 SQVTM, CDR2 ANQGSEA. CDR3 length: 14 amino acids. This sequence was found in a man aged 40-55 years in good health and CMV-seronegative. The J gene is TRBJ2-3, the V gene TRBV29-1; 9 bases line up with TRBD2. Specimen: PBMCs. This chain's CDR3 is CSAASGIFTDTQYF. CDR3 in DNA: TGCAGCGCTGCTAGCGGGATATTCACAGATACGCAGTATTTT.